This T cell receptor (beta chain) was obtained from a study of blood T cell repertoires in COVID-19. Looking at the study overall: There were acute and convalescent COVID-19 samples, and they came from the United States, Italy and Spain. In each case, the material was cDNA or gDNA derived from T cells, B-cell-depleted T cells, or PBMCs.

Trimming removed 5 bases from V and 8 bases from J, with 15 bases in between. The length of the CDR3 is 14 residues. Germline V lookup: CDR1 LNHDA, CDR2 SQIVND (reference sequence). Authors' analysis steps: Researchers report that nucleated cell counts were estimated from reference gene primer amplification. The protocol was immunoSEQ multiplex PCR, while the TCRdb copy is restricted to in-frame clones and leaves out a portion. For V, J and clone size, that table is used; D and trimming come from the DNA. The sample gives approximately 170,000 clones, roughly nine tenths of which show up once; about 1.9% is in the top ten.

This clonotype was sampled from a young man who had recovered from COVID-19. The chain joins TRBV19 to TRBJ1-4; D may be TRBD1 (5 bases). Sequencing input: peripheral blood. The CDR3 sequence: CASSGGGGGEKLFF. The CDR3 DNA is TGTGCCAGTAGTGGCGGGGGAGGAGGCGAAAAACTGTTTTTT.